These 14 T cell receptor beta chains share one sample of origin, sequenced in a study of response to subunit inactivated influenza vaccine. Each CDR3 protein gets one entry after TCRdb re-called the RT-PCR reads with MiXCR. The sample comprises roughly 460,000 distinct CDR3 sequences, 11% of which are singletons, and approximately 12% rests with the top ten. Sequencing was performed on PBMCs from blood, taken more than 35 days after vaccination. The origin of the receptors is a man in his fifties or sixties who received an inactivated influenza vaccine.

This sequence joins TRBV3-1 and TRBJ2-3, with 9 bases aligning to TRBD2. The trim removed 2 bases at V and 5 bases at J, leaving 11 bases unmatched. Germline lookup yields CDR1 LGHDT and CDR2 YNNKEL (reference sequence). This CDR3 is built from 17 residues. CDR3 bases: TGTGCCAGCAGCCAATTTGCGGGGGGGCTTGAAATAGATACGCAGTATTTT. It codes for CASSQFAGGLEIDTQYF.

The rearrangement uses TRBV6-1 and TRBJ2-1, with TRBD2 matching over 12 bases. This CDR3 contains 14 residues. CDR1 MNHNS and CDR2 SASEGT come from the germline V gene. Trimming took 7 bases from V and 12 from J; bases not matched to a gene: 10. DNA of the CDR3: TGTGCCAGCAAAGGTCTAGCGGGAGGGCCCCTGCAGTTCTTC. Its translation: CASKGLAGGPLQFF.

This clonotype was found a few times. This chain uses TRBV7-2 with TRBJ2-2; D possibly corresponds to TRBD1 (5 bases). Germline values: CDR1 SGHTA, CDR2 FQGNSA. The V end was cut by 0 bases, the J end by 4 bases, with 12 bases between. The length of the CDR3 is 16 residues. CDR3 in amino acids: CASSLAKGRVTGELFF. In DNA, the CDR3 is TGTGCCAGCAGCTTAGCGAAAGGCAGGGTCACCGGGGAGCTGTTTTTT.

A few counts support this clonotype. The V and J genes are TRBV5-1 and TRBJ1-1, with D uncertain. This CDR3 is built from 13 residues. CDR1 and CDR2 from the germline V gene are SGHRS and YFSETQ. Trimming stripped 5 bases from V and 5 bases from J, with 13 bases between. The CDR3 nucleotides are TGCGCCAGCAGGGGAACGGAACGGACTGAAGCTTTCTTT. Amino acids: CASRGTERTEAFF.

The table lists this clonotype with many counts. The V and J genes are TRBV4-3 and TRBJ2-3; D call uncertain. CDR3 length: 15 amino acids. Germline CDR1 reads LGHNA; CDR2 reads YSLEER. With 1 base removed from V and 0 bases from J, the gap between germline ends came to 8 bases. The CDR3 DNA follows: TGCGCCAGCAGCCAAGTTAGCAGTAGCACAGATACGCAGTATTTT. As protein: CASSQVSSSTDTQYF.

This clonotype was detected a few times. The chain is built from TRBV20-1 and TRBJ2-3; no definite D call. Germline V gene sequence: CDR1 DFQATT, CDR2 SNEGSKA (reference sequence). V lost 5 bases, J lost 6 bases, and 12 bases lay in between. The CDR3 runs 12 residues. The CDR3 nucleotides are TGCAGTGCTCCCCCCCTGGGCGATACGCAGTATTTT. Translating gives CSAPPLGDTQYF.

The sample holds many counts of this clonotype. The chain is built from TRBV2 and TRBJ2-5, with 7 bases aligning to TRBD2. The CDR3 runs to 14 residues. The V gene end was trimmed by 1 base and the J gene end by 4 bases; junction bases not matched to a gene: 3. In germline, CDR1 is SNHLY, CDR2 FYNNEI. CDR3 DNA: TGTGCCAGCAGTGAAGGGACGGGAGGAGAGACCCAGTACTTC. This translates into CASSEGTGGETQYF.

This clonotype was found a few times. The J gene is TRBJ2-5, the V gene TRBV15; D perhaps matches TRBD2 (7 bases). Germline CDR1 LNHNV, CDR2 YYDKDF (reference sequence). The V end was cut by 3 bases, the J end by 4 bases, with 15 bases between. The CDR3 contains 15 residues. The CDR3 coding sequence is TGTGCCACCAGCAGGGGGGGGCTAGGAGGAGAGACCCAGTACTTC. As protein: CATSRGGLGGETQYF.

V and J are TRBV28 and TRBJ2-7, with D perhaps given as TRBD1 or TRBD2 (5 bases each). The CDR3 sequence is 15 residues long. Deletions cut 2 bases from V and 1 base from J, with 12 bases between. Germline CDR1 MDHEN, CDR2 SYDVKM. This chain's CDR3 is CASSLGGRLSYEQYF. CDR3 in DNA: TGTGCCAGCAGTTTAGGGGGACGGTTGTCCTACGAGCAGTACTTC. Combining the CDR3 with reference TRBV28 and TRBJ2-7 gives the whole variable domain DVKVTQSSRYLVKRTGEKVFLECVQDMDHENMFWYRQDPGLGLRLIYFSYDVKMKEKGDIPEGYSVSREKKERFSLILESASTNQTSMYLCASSLGGRLSYEQYFGPGTRLTVT.

CDR3 in DNA: TGCAGTGCTAGAGATTTTGCAGCGGGAGGGCAGACCCGGGAGCTGTTTTTT. This gives the protein CSARDFAAGGQTRELFF. The genes are TRBV20-1 and TRBJ2-2, with TRBD2 matching 10 bases. This CDR3 spans 17 amino acids. The germline V gene has CDR1 DFQATT and CDR2 SNEGSKA (reference sequence). The V gene end was trimmed by 0 bases and the J gene end by 9 bases; junction bases not matched to a gene: 13.

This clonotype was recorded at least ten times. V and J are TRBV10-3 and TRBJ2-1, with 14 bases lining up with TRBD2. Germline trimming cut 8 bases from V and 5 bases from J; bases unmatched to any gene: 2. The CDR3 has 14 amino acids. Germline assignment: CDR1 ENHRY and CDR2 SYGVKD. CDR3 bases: TGTGCCATCGGACTAGCGGGAGGTGACAATGAGCAGTTCTTC. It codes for CAIGLAGGDNEQFF.

CDR3 in amino acids: CASSLSASETQYF. The CDR3 DNA reads as TGTGCCAGCAGCCTTTCAGCTTCGGAGACCCAGTACTTC. The rearrangement joins TRBV4-2 to TRBJ2-5, with D unresolved. Germline CDR1 is LGHNA and CDR2 is YNFKEQ. The V and J ends lost 4 bases and 5 bases respectively, with 11 bases between them. The CDR3 sequence is 13 residues long.

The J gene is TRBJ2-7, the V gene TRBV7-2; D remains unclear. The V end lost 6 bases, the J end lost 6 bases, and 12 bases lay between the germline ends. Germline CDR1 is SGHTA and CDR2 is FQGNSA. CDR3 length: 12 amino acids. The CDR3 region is CASSPGMGEQYF. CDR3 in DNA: TGTGCCAGCAGTCCCGGAATGGGCGAGCAGTACTTC.

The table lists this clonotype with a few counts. The CDR3 spells CASSLGLAGRQYF. The CDR3 DNA sequence: TGTGCCAGCAGCTTAGGACTAGCGGGGAGGCAGTATTTT. V is TRBV11-2 and J is TRBJ2-3, with TRBD2 matching 11 bases. The CDR3 extends over 13 amino acids. Germline lookup yields CDR1 SGHAT and CDR2 FQNNGV. V shed 1 base and J 11 bases; nucleotides not matched to a gene: 2.